This is a list of T cell receptor beta chains from one sample in a study of blood T cells in healthy people across ages. TCRdb called the 5' RACE reads again in MiXCR, with one record for every CDR3 protein. The sample has 750,000 to 950,000 distinct CDR3 sequences, roughly 24% seen once. The sample also formed part of further work on T cells of mothers and their children.

The sample consisted of blood. These receptors all stem from a boy between 10 and 17 years old in good health. The CDR3 runs from the conserved cysteine through the conserved F or W. A D gene is named only where the DNA matches it firmly. Rows may omit the clone size; those that give it use once, few, many or a size class.

abundance | j_gene | v_gene | d_gene | CDR3aa | CDR3nt
few | TRBJ2-5 | TRBV5-5 | . | CASSAVGWGQETQYF | TGTGCCAGCAGCGCGGTCGGATGGGGGCAAGAGACCCAGTACTTC
. | TRBJ2-5 | TRBV5-1 | TRBD2 | CASSFSGGYQETQYF | TGCGCCAGCAGCTTTAGCGGGGGGTACCAAGAGACCCAGTACTTC
many | TRBJ2-7 | TRBV18 | TRBD2 | CASSPRLAGGSYEQYF | TGTGCCAGCTCACCCCGACTAGCGGGGGGATCCTACGAGCAGTACTTC
few | TRBJ2-6 | TRBV10-3 | TRBD1 | CAITDQGAPGANVLTF | TGTGCCATCACGGATCAGGGGGCGCCTGGGGCCAACGTCCTGACTTTC
. | TRBJ2-2 | TRBV12-3/TRBV12-4 | . | CASSPTQAGELFF | TGTGCCAGCAGTCCTACTCAGGCCGGGGAGCTGTTTTTT
. | TRBJ1-1 | TRBV29-1 | TRBD1 | CSVEWAGGENTEAFF | TGCAGCGTTGAATGGGCAGGGGGTGAGAACACTGAAGCTTTCTTT
. | TRBJ2-5 | TRBV19 | TRBD2 | CASSNRGTSGGIETQYF | TGTGCCAGTAGTAACCGCGGGACTAGCGGGGGGATAGAGACCCAGTACTTC
. | TRBJ2-3 | TRBV27 | . | CASSSLLRDTDTQYF | TGTGCCAGCAGTTCCCTCCTCCGGGATACAGATACGCAGTATTTT
. | TRBJ2-7 | TRBV3-1 | . | CASSHLGRSSSYEQYF | TGTGCCAGCAGCCACCTAGGACGGTCAAGCTCCTACGAGCAGTACTTC
. | TRBJ2-5 | TRBV7-9 | . | CASSLSRAFLIETQYF | TGTGCCAGCAGCTTAAGCCGGGCTTTCCTTATTGAGACCCAGTACTTC
. | TRBJ2-1 | TRBV3-1 | TRBD2 | CASSHGGLAGVNEQFF | TGTGCCAGCAGCCACGGAGGACTAGCGGGGGTAAATGAGCAGTTCTTC